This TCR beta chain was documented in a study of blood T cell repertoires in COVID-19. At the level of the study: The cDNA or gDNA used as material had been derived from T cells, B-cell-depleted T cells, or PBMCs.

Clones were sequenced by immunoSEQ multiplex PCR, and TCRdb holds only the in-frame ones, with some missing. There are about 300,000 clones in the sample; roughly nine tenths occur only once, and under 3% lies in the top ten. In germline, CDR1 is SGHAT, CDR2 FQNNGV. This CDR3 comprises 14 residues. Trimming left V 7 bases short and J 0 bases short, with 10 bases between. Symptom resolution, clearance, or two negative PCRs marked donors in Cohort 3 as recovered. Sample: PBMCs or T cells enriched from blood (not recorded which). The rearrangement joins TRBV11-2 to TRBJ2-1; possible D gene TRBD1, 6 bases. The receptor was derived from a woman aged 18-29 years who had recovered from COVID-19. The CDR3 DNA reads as TGTGCCAGCACCCGACAGGCCTCCTACAATGAGCAGTTCTTC. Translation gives CASTRQASYNEQFF.